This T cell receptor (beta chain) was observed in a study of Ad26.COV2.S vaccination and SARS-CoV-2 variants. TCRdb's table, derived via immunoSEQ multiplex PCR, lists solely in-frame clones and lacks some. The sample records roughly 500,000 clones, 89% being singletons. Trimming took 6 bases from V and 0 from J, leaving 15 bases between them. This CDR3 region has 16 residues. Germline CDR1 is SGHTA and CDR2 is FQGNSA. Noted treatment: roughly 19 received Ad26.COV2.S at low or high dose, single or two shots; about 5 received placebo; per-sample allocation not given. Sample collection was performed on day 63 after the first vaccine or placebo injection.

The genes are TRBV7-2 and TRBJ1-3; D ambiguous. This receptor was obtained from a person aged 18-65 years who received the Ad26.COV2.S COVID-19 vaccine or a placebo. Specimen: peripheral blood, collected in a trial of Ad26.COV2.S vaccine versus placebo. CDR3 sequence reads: CASSLTVFGSGNTIYF. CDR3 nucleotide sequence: TGTGCCAGCAGTCTTACGGTTTTTGGCTCTGGAAACACCATATATTTT.